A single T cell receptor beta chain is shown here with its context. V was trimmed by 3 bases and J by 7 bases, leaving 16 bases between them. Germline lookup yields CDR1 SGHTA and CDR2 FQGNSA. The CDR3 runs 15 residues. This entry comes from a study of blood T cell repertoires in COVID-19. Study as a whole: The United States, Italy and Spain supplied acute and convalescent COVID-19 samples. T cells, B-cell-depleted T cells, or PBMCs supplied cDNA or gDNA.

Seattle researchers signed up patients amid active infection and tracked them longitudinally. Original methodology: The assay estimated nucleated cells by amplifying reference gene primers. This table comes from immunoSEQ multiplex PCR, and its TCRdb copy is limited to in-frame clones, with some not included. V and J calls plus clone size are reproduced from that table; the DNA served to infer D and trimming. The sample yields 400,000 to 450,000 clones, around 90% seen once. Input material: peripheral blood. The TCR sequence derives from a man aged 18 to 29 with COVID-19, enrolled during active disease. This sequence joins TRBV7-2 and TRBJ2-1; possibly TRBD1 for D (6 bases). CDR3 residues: CASSFGVGGMNEQFF. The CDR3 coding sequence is TGTGCCAGCAGCTTTGGGGTTGGGGGCATGAATGAGCAGTTCTTC.